This T cell receptor beta chain was captured by sequencing in a study of technical replicates of blood from several donors. Sequenced by immunoSEQ multiplex PCR; TCRdb stores in-frame clones only, minus some. The sample contains more than 65,000 clones, approximately 93% of which appear only once. Germline V CDR1 and CDR2: SGHNT, YYREEE (reference sequence). V gave up 5 bases and J gave up 4 bases, with 15 bases separating them. The CDR3 length is 14 residues. The chain combines TRBV5-4 with TRBJ1-2; a weak D match, TRBD1 (5 bases). The sequenced sample consisted of T cells isolated from PBMCs. This clonotype originated in a human donor in good health. The CDR3 DNA follows: TGTGCCAGCAGTACGACAGCCCGAAGCTATGGCTACACCTTC. Translation: CASSTTARSYGYTF.